The rows below give T cell receptor beta chains drawn from one sample of a study of blood T cell repertoires in COVID-19. Method: immunoSEQ multiplex PCR; TCRdb's copy keeps in-frame clones and lacks some. The sample includes around 130,000 clones, 70% to 90% of them seen just once. The sequencing input was peripheral blood. All receptors derive from a woman between 45 and 65 years old who had recovered from COVID-19. CDR3s include the opening cysteine and the closing phenylalanine or tryptophan. Each record gives: clone size, V gene, D gene, J gene, CDR3 DNA, CDR3 protein. D genes are given only for firm matches. Clone size is given for some rows only: seen once, a few or many times, or a class if the clone is expanded.

abundance: .; v_gene: TRBV28; d_gene: TRBD1; j_gene: TRBJ2-2; CDR3nt: TGTGCCAGCAGTTTGGTGACAGGGACGGTGTTTTTT; CDR3aa: CASSLVTGTVFF
abundance: once; v_gene: TRBV29-1; d_gene: .; j_gene: TRBJ1-4; CDR3nt: TGCAGCGTTGGGGTCAGGGGTGCTGAAAAACTGTTTTTT; CDR3aa: CSVGVRGAEKLFF
abundance: .; v_gene: TRBV2; d_gene: .; j_gene: TRBJ2-1; CDR3nt: TGTGCCAGCAGTCTTAGTAATGAGCAGTTCTTC; CDR3aa: CASSLSNEQFF
abundance: .; v_gene: TRBV21-1; d_gene: .; j_gene: TRBJ2-2; CDR3nt: TGTGCCAGCAGCACAGGGGGGACCGGGGAGCTGTTTTTT; CDR3aa: CASSTGGTGELFF
abundance: .; v_gene: TRBV7-2; d_gene: TRBD2; j_gene: TRBJ2-7; CDR3nt: TGTGCCAGCAGCTTAGGGGCCAGCGGGGGCCCCTACGAGCAGTACTTC; CDR3aa: CASSLGASGGPYEQYF
abundance: .; v_gene: TRBV5-1; d_gene: TRBD1; j_gene: TRBJ1-3; CDR3nt: TGCGCCAGCAGCCTATACAGACAGGGGGCATTCTCTGGAAACACCATATATTTT; CDR3aa: CASSLYRQGAFSGNTIYF
abundance: .; v_gene: TRBV5-1; d_gene: TRBD1; j_gene: TRBJ1-2; CDR3nt: TGCGCCAGCAGCTGGCCAGGGGGTAGAGGCTACACCTTC; CDR3aa: CASSWPGGRGYTF
abundance: .; v_gene: TRBV20-1; d_gene: .; j_gene: TRBJ2-1; CDR3nt: TGCAGTGCTAGTTCCGGGGGAGTATACAATGAGCAGTTCTTC; CDR3aa: CSASSGGVYNEQFF
abundance: few; v_gene: TRBV10-1; d_gene: TRBD2; j_gene: TRBJ2-2; CDR3nt: TGCGCCAGCAGTGACCCCCGGGGGGGGCTGAACACCGGGGAGCTGTTTTTT; CDR3aa: CASSDPRGGLNTGELFF
abundance: .; v_gene: TRBV5-8; d_gene: .; j_gene: TRBJ1-5; CDR3nt: TGTGCCAGCAGCCCCGGGACACAGGATCAGCCCCAGCATTTT; CDR3aa: CASSPGTQDQPQHF
abundance: .; v_gene: TRBV30; d_gene: TRBD1; j_gene: TRBJ1-1; CDR3nt: TGTGCCTGGAGTCCGTTGACAGGGGTGAACACTGAAGCTTTCTTT; CDR3aa: CAWSPLTGVNTEAFF
abundance: .; v_gene: TRBV6-6; d_gene: .; j_gene: TRBJ1-1; CDR3nt: TGTGCCAGCAGTCCAAGGAGCGCTGAAGCTTTCTTT; CDR3aa: CASSPRSAEAFF
abundance: .; v_gene: TRBV5-1; d_gene: .; j_gene: TRBJ2-7; CDR3nt: TGCGCCAGCAGCTTGGCCGGTGGGAGGGAGCAGTACTTC; CDR3aa: CASSLAGGREQYF
abundance: few; v_gene: TRBV2; d_gene: .; j_gene: TRBJ1-1; CDR3nt: TGTGCCAGCAGTCCTAGGGGAGGAGCTTTCTTT; CDR3aa: CASSPRGGAFF
abundance: .; v_gene: TRBV30; d_gene: .; j_gene: TRBJ1-2; CDR3nt: TGTGCCTGGGGACTGACCTATGGCTACACCTTC; CDR3aa: CAWGLTYGYTF
abundance: .; v_gene: TRBV10-2; d_gene: TRBD1; j_gene: TRBJ1-4; CDR3nt: TGCGCCAGCAGTGACCCGGGACAGGGGGATGAAAAACTGTTTTTT; CDR3aa: CASSDPGQGDEKLFF
abundance: .; v_gene: TRBV6-1; d_gene: TRBD1; j_gene: TRBJ1-1; CDR3nt: TGTGCCAGCAGTGAATTGACAGGGGGGCCTGAAGCTTTCTTT; CDR3aa: CASSELTGGPEAFF
abundance: .; v_gene: TRBV15; d_gene: .; j_gene: TRBJ1-6; CDR3nt: TGTGCCACCAGCACCCCCCGGAGTCCCAATTCACCCCTCCACTTT; CDR3aa: CATSTPRSPNSPLHF
abundance: .; v_gene: TRBV11-3; d_gene: TRBD2; j_gene: TRBJ2-1; CDR3nt: TGTGCCAGCACCAATTTAGCGGGAGTCTTCTTC; CDR3aa: CASTNLAGVFF
abundance: .; v_gene: TRBV27; d_gene: TRBD1; j_gene: TRBJ1-6; CDR3nt: TGTGCCAGCAGGACCCGAGGGACAGGGGCCGCGACCTCCTATAATTCACCCCTCCACTTT; CDR3aa: CASRTRGTGAATSYNSPLHF
abundance: .; v_gene: TRBV20-1; d_gene: .; j_gene: TRBJ2-3; CDR3nt: TGCAGTGCTAGTGTGCAGGACACAGATACGCAGTATTTT; CDR3aa: CSASVQDTDTQYF
abundance: .; v_gene: TRBV5-1; d_gene: .; j_gene: TRBJ2-6; CDR3nt: TGCGCCAGCAGCCAAATCTCTGGGGCCAACGTCCTGACTTTC; CDR3aa: CASSQISGANVLTF
abundance: .; v_gene: TRBV6-4; d_gene: TRBD2; j_gene: TRBJ2-1; CDR3nt: TGTGCCAGCAGTGAGACGGGACTAGCCGGGTCTTGGGCGGATGAGCAGTTCTTC; CDR3aa: CASSETGLAGSWADEQFF
abundance: .; v_gene: TRBV6-1; d_gene: .; j_gene: TRBJ2-2; CDR3nt: TGTGCCAGCAGTGTAACTGCACCCCACCGGACCGGGGAGCTGTTTTTT; CDR3aa: CASSVTAPHRTGELFF
abundance: few; v_gene: TRBV25-1; d_gene: .; j_gene: TRBJ1-1; CDR3nt: TGTGCCAGCAGTGTCGGGGATACGACTGAAGCTTTCTTT; CDR3aa: CASSVGDTTEAFF
abundance: .; v_gene: TRBV5-1; d_gene: .; j_gene: TRBJ2-7; CDR3nt: TGCGCCAGCAGCTTGGAGGAGCAAGCCCCCTACGAGCAGTACTTC; CDR3aa: CASSLEEQAPYEQYF
abundance: .; v_gene: TRBV5-5; d_gene: .; j_gene: TRBJ2-4; CDR3nt: TGTGCCAGCAGCTTGACGGGTGGGATTCAGTACTTC; CDR3aa: CASSLTGGIQYF
abundance: .; v_gene: TRBV6-5; d_gene: TRBD1; j_gene: TRBJ2-7; CDR3nt: TGTGCCAGCAGTTACAACAGGGGCTACGAGCAGTACTTC; CDR3aa: CASSYNRGYEQYF
abundance: .; v_gene: TRBV6-5; d_gene: .; j_gene: TRBJ2-7; CDR3nt: TGTGCCAGCAGCCATAGCACCCAAAACCCCCACGAGCAGTACTTC; CDR3aa: CASSHSTQNPHEQYF
abundance: .; v_gene: TRBV6-5; d_gene: .; j_gene: TRBJ2-3; CDR3nt: TGTGCCAGCAGCCTAAAAGGGGCAGATACGCAGTATTTT; CDR3aa: CASSLKGADTQYF
abundance: .; v_gene: TRBV3-1/TRBV3-2; d_gene: .; j_gene: TRBJ2-7; CDR3nt: TGTGCCAGCAGATCGGGAGACGAGCAGTACTTC; CDR3aa: CASRSGDEQYF
abundance: .; v_gene: TRBV7-2; d_gene: TRBD2; j_gene: TRBJ2-7; CDR3nt: TGTGCCAGCAGCTTAGACCGGGGGGATTACGAGCAGTACTTC; CDR3aa: CASSLDRGDYEQYF
abundance: once; v_gene: TRBV9; d_gene: TRBD2; j_gene: TRBJ2-3; CDR3nt: TGTGCCAGCAGCGCGCTCTATCTGAGCGGGGGGACAGATACGCAGTATTTT; CDR3aa: CASSALYLSGGTDTQYF
abundance: .; v_gene: TRBV28; d_gene: TRBD2; j_gene: TRBJ2-1; CDR3nt: TGTGCCAGCAAGGGTGAGGCGGGAGGACTGGAGCAGTTCTTC; CDR3aa: CASKGEAGGLEQFF
abundance: .; v_gene: TRBV3-1/TRBV3-2; d_gene: TRBD2; j_gene: TRBJ2-1; CDR3nt: TGTGCCAGCAGCCGAAGAGGCCTAGCGGGGGCGGAGGGCAATGAGCAGTTCTTC; CDR3aa: CASSRRGLAGAEGNEQFF
abundance: .; v_gene: TRBV7-8; d_gene: .; j_gene: TRBJ1-6; CDR3nt: TGTGCCAGCAGCTTAGCGCCAGGGAATTCACCCCTCCACTTT; CDR3aa: CASSLAPGNSPLHF
abundance: .; v_gene: TRBV19; d_gene: .; j_gene: TRBJ1-2; CDR3nt: TGTGCCAGTACCCATGGCGGGGGCGGAAACTATGGCTACACCTTC; CDR3aa: CASTHGGGGNYGYTF
abundance: few; v_gene: TRBV20-1; d_gene: .; j_gene: TRBJ2-4; CDR3nt: TGCAGTGCTGTCACAGGAAACATTCAGTACTTC; CDR3aa: CSAVTGNIQYF
abundance: few; v_gene: TRBV5-5; d_gene: TRBD1; j_gene: TRBJ2-7; CDR3nt: TGTGCCAGCAGCCGACAGGGCGCCTACGAGCAGTACTTC; CDR3aa: CASSRQGAYEQYF
abundance: .; v_gene: TRBV6-5; d_gene: .; j_gene: TRBJ1-1; CDR3nt: TGTGCCAGCAGTTCCGGGATTTTGAACACTGAAGCTTTCTTT; CDR3aa: CASSSGILNTEAFF
abundance: .; v_gene: TRBV7-9; d_gene: TRBD1; j_gene: TRBJ1-2; CDR3nt: TGTGCCAGCAGCCTCGGACAGGGCGGCAACTATGGCTACACCTTC; CDR3aa: CASSLGQGGNYGYTF
abundance: .; v_gene: TRBV29-1; d_gene: .; j_gene: TRBJ1-2; CDR3nt: TGCAGCGTTGGGCAAGGACAAATCTATGGCTACACCTTC; CDR3aa: CSVGQGQIYGYTF
abundance: .; v_gene: TRBV14; d_gene: .; j_gene: TRBJ1-6; CDR3nt: TGTGCCAGCAGCTCTTTTCGGGGGGAAGCTTCACCCCTCCACTTT; CDR3aa: CASSSFRGEASPLHF
abundance: once; v_gene: TRBV4-1; d_gene: TRBD1; j_gene: TRBJ1-5; CDR3nt: TGCGCCAGCAGCCACACAGGGGGCAAAAGCAATCAGCCCCAGCATTTT; CDR3aa: CASSHTGGKSNQPQHF
abundance: .; v_gene: TRBV7-8; d_gene: .; j_gene: TRBJ2-4; CDR3nt: TGTGCCAGCAGCGATGGAGGGGCCAAAAACATTCAGTACTTC; CDR3aa: CASSDGGAKNIQYF
abundance: .; v_gene: TRBV18; d_gene: TRBD1; j_gene: TRBJ2-7; CDR3nt: TGTGCCAGCTCACCCTCATATGGGGACAGGGTTAAGGAGCAGTACTTC; CDR3aa: CASSPSYGDRVKEQYF
abundance: once; v_gene: TRBV19; d_gene: TRBD1; j_gene: TRBJ1-1; CDR3nt: TGTGCCAGTTCCTCATATTGGCAGGGGGCTCCCAACACTGAAGCTTTCTTT; CDR3aa: CASSSYWQGAPNTEAFF
abundance: once; v_gene: TRBV7-3; d_gene: TRBD2; j_gene: TRBJ2-3; CDR3nt: TGTGCCAGCAGCCGACGGACTAGCGACACAGATACGCAGTATTTT; CDR3aa: CASSRRTSDTDTQYF